This TCR beta chain was found in a study of T cell responses to AZD1222 COVID-19 vaccine. Study background: Second-dose intervals near 4 or 12 weeks were combined. Points from the study as a whole: Unmutated variant regions reportedly attract nearly half of all spike-specific TCRs. Spike was spanned by vaccine-associated CD4 TCRs, with dominance at 160-218 and 743-854. Females outnumbered males among donors, who were mostly white British; clonal diversity was possibly underestimated.

About this clone itself: What it binds is unknown.

This table comes from immunoSEQ multiplex PCR, and its TCRdb copy is limited to in-frame clones, with some not included. The repertoire holds about 100,000 clones, with roughly 90% as singletons. Germline CDR1 and CDR2: SQVTM and ANQGSEA. Trimming took off 4 bases at V and 6 bases at J, with 13 bases between the two ends. This CDR3 contains 12 residues. The sequenced sample was peripheral blood, obtained on day 0 of AZD1222 vaccination. The chain carries TRBV29-1 and TRBJ2-7; D is perhaps TRBD1 (5 bases). This TCR derives from an adult in good health. Here the CDR3 reads CSVGTGVAEQYF. CDR3 DNA: TGCAGCGTTGGAACAGGTGTGGCCGAGCAGTACTTC.